The clone carrying this T cell receptor (beta chain) turned up a few times. This CDR3 contains 13 residues. V was clipped by 8 bases and J by 1 base, with 12 bases between them. Germline V gene data show CDR1 as MDHEN and CDR2 as SYDVKM. The data derive from a study of control samples from healthy donors and cancer patients. Assay used: immunoSEQ multiplex PCR; TCRdb lists only in-frame clones, some missing. This sample yields approximately 160,000 clones, of which under 95% are seen a single time; about 1.4% belongs to the top ten. The V and J genes are TRBV28 and TRBJ2-7; a weak D match, TRBD1 (6 bases). This clonotype was obtained from a woman under 30 in good health. The sample consisted of blood. The CDR3 region has the DNA TGTGCCAGCGGATACAGGGTTTCCTACGAGCAGTACTTC. It is translated as CASGYRVSYEQYF.